The 8 T cell receptor beta chains below all came from one sample that was sequenced in a study of cytomegalovirus exposure and HLA in healthy donors. Only in-frame clones appear in the TCRdb table, and some are missing; sequencing was by immunoSEQ multiplex PCR. The sample contains 95,000 to 150,000 clones, about nine tenths of which appear only once. The sequenced sample was PBMCs. Receptor source: a woman under 30 in good health and CMV-seronegative.

This chain uses TRBV5-4 with TRBJ2-1; 7 nucleotides agree with TRBD2. The CDR3 has 17 residues. Germline CDR1 reads SGHNT; CDR2 reads YYREEE (reference sequence). Trimming removed 2 bases from V and 0 bases from J; junction bases left unmatched: 8. DNA of the CDR3: TGTGCCAGCAGCTTACCAGATATAGCGGGCTCCTACAATGAGCAGTTCTTC. Amino acids: CASSLPDIAGSYNEQFF.

The rearrangement uses TRBV27 and TRBJ2-7; D might be TRBD2 (5 bases). Trimming stripped 4 bases from V and 2 bases from J, with 9 bases between. Germline CDR1 reads MNHEY; CDR2 reads SMNVEV (reference sequence). The CDR3 is made up of 13 amino acids. In DNA form, the CDR3 reads TGTGCCAGCAGTTATGGGAGTACCTACGAGCAGTACTTC. This encodes CASSYGSTYEQYF.

This clone was counted a single time. J is TRBJ2-1 and V is TRBV18, with TRBD2 as a possible D gene (5 bases). The germline V gene has CDR1 KGHSH and CDR2 LQKENI. The CDR3 runs to 14 residues. The germline V and J ends were trimmed by 4 bases and 4 bases, with 11 bases remaining between them. CDR3 loop: CASSRGSGYNEQFF. Written as DNA, the CDR3 is TGTGCCAGCTCACGAGGGAGCGGTTACAATGAGCAGTTCTTC.

V and J are TRBV15 and TRBJ2-1; TRBD1 agrees at 8 bases. Per the germline V gene, CDR1 is LNHNV and CDR2 is YYDKDF (reference sequence). The CDR3 sequence is 15 residues long. J gave up 3 bases and V 2 bases, and 3 bases lay outside the gene matches. The CDR3 coding sequence is TGTGCCACCAGCAGAATCACAGGGGGCTACAATGAGCAGTTCTTC. It is translated as CATSRITGGYNEQFF.

This clone was found once. The J gene is TRBJ2-7, the V gene TRBV30; the D gene is possibly TRBD2 (6 bases). V dropped 0 bases and J dropped 3 bases, with 9 bases sitting between them. Per germline, CDR1 GTSNPN and CDR2 SVGIG (reference sequence). The CDR3 consists of 13 residues. For the CDR3, the DNA is TGTGCCTGGAGTGTGGGAGGTGGCTACGAGCAGTACTTC. It specifies CAWSVGGGYEQYF.

The CDR3 region has the DNA TGTGCCAGCAGTGAAGGAGGAACCTCCTACAATGAGCAGTTCTTC. The encoded protein is CASSEGGTSYNEQFF. This rearrangement joins TRBV2 to TRBJ2-1; the D is unclear. V was pared by 1 base and J by 0 bases, with 7 bases between. Germline assignment: CDR1 SNHLY and CDR2 FYNNEI. CDR3 length: 15 amino acids.

The chain is built from TRBV6-5 and TRBJ1-5, with 7 bases aligning to TRBD1. From germline, CDR1 is MNHEY and CDR2 SVGAGI. The CDR3 spans 14 residues. The V segment lost 0 bases and the J segment 5 bases; nucleotides outside the gene matches: 1. Here the CDR3 DNA reads TGTGCCAGCAGTTACTCGAGGGGGCATCAGCCCCAGCATTTT. It is translated as CASSYSRGHQPQHF.

V usage is TRBV30 and J usage is TRBJ2-7; TRBD2 agrees at 7 bases. CDR1 is GTSNPN, CDR2 SVGIG, per germline (reference sequence). J lost 7 bases, V lost 2 bases, and 8 bases had no gene match. The CDR3 has 13 residues. The CDR3 sequence is CAWSRALGGEQYF. In DNA, the CDR3 is TGTGCCTGGAGTCGGGCCCTCGGGGGGGAGCAGTACTTC.